The clone carrying this T cell receptor beta chain has just one count. CDR3 size: 15 residues. With 5 bases removed from V and 1 base from J, the gap between germline ends came to 13 bases. Germline CDR1 reads MNHNY; CDR2 reads SVGAGI (reference sequence). Treatment defined: around 19 received Ad26.COV2.S at low or high dose, single or two shots; about 5 received placebo; per-sample allocation not given. Samples came from day 63 after the first vaccine or placebo injection. The protocol was immunoSEQ multiplex PCR, while the TCRdb copy is restricted to in-frame clones and leaves out a portion. The sample holds fewer than 400,000 clones, approximately 80% seen once. The data stem from a study of Ad26.COV2.S vaccination and SARS-CoV-2 variants.

This sample comprised peripheral blood, obtained in a trial of Ad26.COV2.S vaccine versus placebo. This TCR derives from a person between 18 and 60 years old who received the Ad26.COV2.S COVID-19 vaccine or a placebo. V usage is TRBV6-6 and J usage is TRBJ2-3, with a tentative D call TRBD1 (6 bases). Written as DNA, the CDR3 is TGTGCCAGCAGTACAAAGACAGGCGGCACAGATACGCAGTATTTT. Protein product: CASSTKTGGTDTQYF.